These T cell receptor beta chains were read from a single sample in a study of T cell responses to AZD1222 COVID-19 vaccine. TCRdb's copy holds only in-frame clones and misses some; the assay was immunoSEQ multiplex PCR. Among 150,000 to 200,000 clones, 92% were seen once, and the ten largest hold 0.9% to 1.2%. This sample comprised peripheral blood, obtained 28 days after the second AZD1222 dose. These receptors were taken from an adult who received the AZD1222 COVID-19 vaccine. Both conserved end residues are part of each CDR3. The order of the fields is D gene, clone size, J gene, V gene, CDR3 DNA, CDR3 protein. A D gene is named only where the DNA matches it firmly. Clone size is given for some rows only: seen once, a few or many times, or a class if the clone is expanded.

D gene: TRBD1; clone size: -; J gene: TRBJ1-6; V gene: TRBV5-1; CDR3 DNA: TGCGCCAGCAGCTTGGGGACAGGCAATTCACCCCTCCACTTT; CDR3 protein: CASSLGTGNSPLHF
D gene: -; clone size: once; J gene: TRBJ1-2; V gene: TRBV6-5; CDR3 DNA: TGTGCCAGCCGACCGGGGGGATCTGGCTACACCTTC; CDR3 protein: CASRPGGSGYTF
D gene: TRBD2; clone size: once; J gene: TRBJ2-1; V gene: TRBV5-6; CDR3 DNA: TGTGCCAGCAGCTTGTTAGGCGAACTAGCGGGGAGAAACAATGAGCAGTTCTTC; CDR3 protein: CASSLLGELAGRNNEQFF
D gene: -; clone size: -; J gene: TRBJ2-7; V gene: TRBV2; CDR3 DNA: TGTGCCAGCATGAGGGCAGACGGCTCCTACGAGCAGTACTTC; CDR3 protein: CASMRADGSYEQYF
D gene: -; clone size: -; J gene: TRBJ1-1; V gene: TRBV7-9; CDR3 DNA: TGTGCCAGCAGCTTAACGGTGGACACTGAAGCTTTCTTT; CDR3 protein: CASSLTVDTEAFF
D gene: -; clone size: -; J gene: TRBJ2-1; V gene: TRBV7-9; CDR3 DNA: TGTGCCAGCAGCCCCGGGATCCACAATGAGCAGTTCTTC; CDR3 protein: CASSPGIHNEQFF
D gene: TRBD1; clone size: -; J gene: TRBJ1-1; V gene: TRBV2; CDR3 DNA: TGTGCCAGCAGTCCCGGGACAGGGTCCTACTTTCAGAACACTGAAGCTTTCTTT; CDR3 protein: CASSPGTGSYFQNTEAFF
D gene: -; clone size: -; J gene: TRBJ1-1; V gene: TRBV7-9; CDR3 DNA: TGTGCCAGCATCTTGTCAGGGGCGAACACTGAAGCTTTCTTT; CDR3 protein: CASILSGANTEAFF
D gene: -; clone size: -; J gene: TRBJ2-1; V gene: TRBV4-2; CDR3 DNA: TGTGCCAGCAGCCAAGGGGGGGACAACTACAATGAGCAGTTCTTC; CDR3 protein: CASSQGGDNYNEQFF
D gene: -; clone size: -; J gene: TRBJ1-1; V gene: TRBV18; CDR3 DNA: TGTGCCAGCTCAAGGGACAAGAACACTGAAGCTTTCTTT; CDR3 protein: CASSRDKNTEAFF
D gene: TRBD2; clone size: -; J gene: TRBJ2-5; V gene: TRBV29-1; CDR3 DNA: TGCAGCGTTGACTCCGGGACTAGAAAAGAGACCCAGTACTTC; CDR3 protein: CSVDSGTRKETQYF
D gene: -; clone size: -; J gene: TRBJ2-1; V gene: TRBV11-3; CDR3 DNA: TGTGCCAGCAGCTTAGGACAGACCTTGGTAGGTGAGCAGTTCTTC; CDR3 protein: CASSLGQTLVGEQFF
D gene: -; clone size: once; J gene: TRBJ1-1; V gene: TRBV19; CDR3 DNA: TGTGCCAGTACCCCCTTTGGTGGGGTCTCGAACACTGAAGCTTTCTTT; CDR3 protein: CASTPFGGVSNTEAFF
D gene: -; clone size: once; J gene: TRBJ1-5; V gene: TRBV19; CDR3 DNA: TGTGCCAGTAGTTCCGGGACCGGTGGGCAGCCCCAGCATTTT; CDR3 protein: CASSSGTGGQPQHF
D gene: -; clone size: -; J gene: TRBJ2-2; V gene: TRBV2; CDR3 DNA: TGTGCCAGCATCGTAGGGTCCCGACAGAGGAGAAACACCGGGGAGCTGTTTTTT; CDR3 protein: CASIVGSRQRRNTGELFF
D gene: TRBD1; clone size: -; J gene: TRBJ1-2; V gene: TRBV4-1; CDR3 DNA: TGCGCCAGCAGCCTTCAGGGGGGATATGGCTACACCTTC; CDR3 protein: CASSLQGGYGYTF
D gene: TRBD2; clone size: -; J gene: TRBJ2-5; V gene: TRBV20-1; CDR3 DNA: TGCAGTGCTAGTTTAGCGGGGGGTAGGGAGACCCAGTACTTC; CDR3 protein: CSASLAGGRETQYF
D gene: -; clone size: -; J gene: TRBJ1-3; V gene: TRBV6-5; CDR3 DNA: TGTGCCAGCAGCTTAGAGGCCGGCTCTGGAAACACCATATATTTT; CDR3 protein: CASSLEAGSGNTIYF
D gene: -; clone size: -; J gene: TRBJ2-1; V gene: TRBV5-6; CDR3 DNA: TGTGCCAGCAGCCTTACCTCAGGGGACTATCGGCAGTTCTTC; CDR3 protein: CASSLTSGDYRQFF
D gene: -; clone size: -; J gene: TRBJ1-5; V gene: TRBV15; CDR3 DNA: TGTGCCACCAACCTAGGCTCTAATCAGCCCCAGCATTTT; CDR3 protein: CATNLGSNQPQHF
D gene: -; clone size: -; J gene: TRBJ1-2; V gene: TRBV29-1; CDR3 DNA: TGCAGCGTAGAGGGAGATGATGGCTACACCTTC; CDR3 protein: CSVEGDDGYTF
D gene: -; clone size: -; J gene: TRBJ2-7; V gene: TRBV27; CDR3 DNA: TGTGCCAGCAGTTTATCACCAAACACCTACGAGCAGTACTTC; CDR3 protein: CASSLSPNTYEQYF
D gene: TRBD1; clone size: medium-sized; J gene: TRBJ1-1; V gene: TRBV18; CDR3 DNA: TGTGCCAGCACCTCAGGGGGCGCTTTTGCTGAAGCTTTCTTT; CDR3 protein: CASTSGGAFAEAFF
D gene: -; clone size: -; J gene: TRBJ2-2; V gene: TRBV2; CDR3 DNA: TGTGCCAGCAGCAACAGGCAGGGCACCGGGGAGCTGTTTTTT; CDR3 protein: CASSNRQGTGELFF
D gene: -; clone size: -; J gene: TRBJ1-4; V gene: TRBV12-3/TRBV12-4; CDR3 DNA: TGTGCCAGCACCTTAAATGAAAAACTGTTTTTT; CDR3 protein: CASTLNEKLFF
D gene: TRBD2; clone size: -; J gene: TRBJ2-5; V gene: TRBV30; CDR3 DNA: TGTGCCCAGCATTACCCGGGACTAGCGGGGGGACAAGAGACCCAGTACTTC; CDR3 protein: CAQHYPGLAGGQETQYF
D gene: -; clone size: -; J gene: TRBJ1-6; V gene: TRBV5-1; CDR3 DNA: TGCGCCAGCAGCTTGGGACACAATTCACCCCTCCACTTT; CDR3 protein: CASSLGHNSPLHF
D gene: -; clone size: -; J gene: TRBJ1-3; V gene: TRBV11-2; CDR3 DNA: TGTGCCAGCAGCTTCGCGGGGTCTGGAAACACCATATATTTT; CDR3 protein: CASSFAGSGNTIYF
D gene: TRBD1; clone size: -; J gene: TRBJ2-1; V gene: TRBV5-1; CDR3 DNA: TGCGCCAGCAGCGATAGCCGACAGGGGGCGCAAAAAGAGTTCTTC; CDR3 protein: CASSDSRQGAQKEFF
D gene: -; clone size: -; J gene: TRBJ1-1; V gene: TRBV6-6; CDR3 DNA: TGTGCCAGCAGAGGTGCGGGGCTGAACACTGAAGCTTTCTTT; CDR3 protein: CASRGAGLNTEAFF
D gene: -; clone size: -; J gene: TRBJ1-1; V gene: TRBV27; CDR3 DNA: TGTGCCAGCAGTTCCCCCCGGGCAGGGGCGACTAGGAACACTGAAGCTTTCTTT; CDR3 protein: CASSSPRAGATRNTEAFF
D gene: TRBD1; clone size: -; J gene: TRBJ2-2; V gene: TRBV7-3; CDR3 DNA: TGTGCCAGCAGCCCACAGGGGGCGGCCGGGGAGCTGTTTTTT; CDR3 protein: CASSPQGAAGELFF
D gene: TRBD1; clone size: -; J gene: TRBJ1-1; V gene: TRBV4-1; CDR3 DNA: TGCGCCAGCAGCCAAGGGGGGACAGGGCGTGAAGCTTTCTTT; CDR3 protein: CASSQGGTGREAFF
D gene: TRBD1; clone size: -; J gene: TRBJ1-1; V gene: TRBV5-1; CDR3 DNA: TGCGCCAGCAGCCTGACAGGGGCGCGAACTGAAGCTTTCTTT; CDR3 protein: CASSLTGARTEAFF
D gene: TRBD1; clone size: -; J gene: TRBJ1-4; V gene: TRBV18; CDR3 DNA: TGTGCCAGCTCACCCTCGGGACAGGGCGAAAAACTGTTTTTT; CDR3 protein: CASSPSGQGEKLFF
D gene: -; clone size: -; J gene: TRBJ2-1; V gene: TRBV4-1; CDR3 DNA: TGCGCCAGCAGCCCCAATTTTAATGAGCAGTTCTTC; CDR3 protein: CASSPNFNEQFF
D gene: -; clone size: -; J gene: TRBJ2-1; V gene: TRBV5-1; CDR3 DNA: TGCGCCAGCAGCTTCCAGGCCACAGCTGAGCAGTTCTTC; CDR3 protein: CASSFQATAEQFF
D gene: TRBD1; clone size: -; J gene: TRBJ1-1; V gene: TRBV12-3/TRBV12-4; CDR3 DNA: TGTGCCAGCAGCCCAGGACAGGGGACTGAAGCTTTCTTT; CDR3 protein: CASSPGQGTEAFF
D gene: -; clone size: -; J gene: TRBJ2-5; V gene: TRBV18; CDR3 DNA: TGTGCCAGCTCACCACGCGAAGGGGTTGGAGAGACCCAGTACTTC; CDR3 protein: CASSPREGVGETQYF
D gene: TRBD1; clone size: -; J gene: TRBJ1-4; V gene: TRBV12-5; CDR3 DNA: TGTGCTAGTGGTTCCTGGGGATATGAGGGGGCTGCTAATGAAAAACTGTTTTTT; CDR3 protein: CASGSWGYEGAANEKLFF
D gene: -; clone size: once; J gene: TRBJ1-1; V gene: TRBV18; CDR3 DNA: TGTGCCAGCTCACCACCGGGCGGGGGGACTGAAGCTTTCTTT; CDR3 protein: CASSPPGGGTEAFF
D gene: TRBD1; clone size: -; J gene: TRBJ2-2; V gene: TRBV11-3; CDR3 DNA: TGTGCCAGCAGCTTTGACAGGGACACCGGGGAGCTGTTTTTT; CDR3 protein: CASSFDRDTGELFF
D gene: -; clone size: -; J gene: TRBJ1-1; V gene: TRBV6-1; CDR3 DNA: TGTGCCAGCAGTGAAAGGAGGCCCTACGAAGCTTTCTTT; CDR3 protein: CASSERRPYEAFF
D gene: -; clone size: -; J gene: TRBJ1-4; V gene: TRBV7-9; CDR3 DNA: TGTGCCAGCAGCTTAGGCTCAGTCAGGGGTGAAAAACTGTTTTTT; CDR3 protein: CASSLGSVRGEKLFF